This TCR beta chain was sequenced in a study of blood T cell repertoires in COVID-19. Measured with immunoSEQ multiplex PCR; TCRdb has only the in-frame clones, and not every one. In the table there are about 480,000 clones, 88% of which are singletons. Germline V CDR1 and CDR2: LNHDA, SQIVND (reference sequence). The V segment lost 5 bases and the J segment 7 bases; nucleotides outside the gene matches: 11. CDR3 length: 15 amino acids. The sequencing sample was made of peripheral blood. The source is a woman between 45 and 65 years old with COVID-19, enrolled during active disease. This sequence joins TRBV19 and TRBJ1-2; 9 bases agree with TRBD1. CDR3 coding DNA: TGTGCCAGTAGTGACCGGGACAGGGCACTGAGTGGCTACACCTTC. The encoded protein is CASSDRDRALSGYTF.